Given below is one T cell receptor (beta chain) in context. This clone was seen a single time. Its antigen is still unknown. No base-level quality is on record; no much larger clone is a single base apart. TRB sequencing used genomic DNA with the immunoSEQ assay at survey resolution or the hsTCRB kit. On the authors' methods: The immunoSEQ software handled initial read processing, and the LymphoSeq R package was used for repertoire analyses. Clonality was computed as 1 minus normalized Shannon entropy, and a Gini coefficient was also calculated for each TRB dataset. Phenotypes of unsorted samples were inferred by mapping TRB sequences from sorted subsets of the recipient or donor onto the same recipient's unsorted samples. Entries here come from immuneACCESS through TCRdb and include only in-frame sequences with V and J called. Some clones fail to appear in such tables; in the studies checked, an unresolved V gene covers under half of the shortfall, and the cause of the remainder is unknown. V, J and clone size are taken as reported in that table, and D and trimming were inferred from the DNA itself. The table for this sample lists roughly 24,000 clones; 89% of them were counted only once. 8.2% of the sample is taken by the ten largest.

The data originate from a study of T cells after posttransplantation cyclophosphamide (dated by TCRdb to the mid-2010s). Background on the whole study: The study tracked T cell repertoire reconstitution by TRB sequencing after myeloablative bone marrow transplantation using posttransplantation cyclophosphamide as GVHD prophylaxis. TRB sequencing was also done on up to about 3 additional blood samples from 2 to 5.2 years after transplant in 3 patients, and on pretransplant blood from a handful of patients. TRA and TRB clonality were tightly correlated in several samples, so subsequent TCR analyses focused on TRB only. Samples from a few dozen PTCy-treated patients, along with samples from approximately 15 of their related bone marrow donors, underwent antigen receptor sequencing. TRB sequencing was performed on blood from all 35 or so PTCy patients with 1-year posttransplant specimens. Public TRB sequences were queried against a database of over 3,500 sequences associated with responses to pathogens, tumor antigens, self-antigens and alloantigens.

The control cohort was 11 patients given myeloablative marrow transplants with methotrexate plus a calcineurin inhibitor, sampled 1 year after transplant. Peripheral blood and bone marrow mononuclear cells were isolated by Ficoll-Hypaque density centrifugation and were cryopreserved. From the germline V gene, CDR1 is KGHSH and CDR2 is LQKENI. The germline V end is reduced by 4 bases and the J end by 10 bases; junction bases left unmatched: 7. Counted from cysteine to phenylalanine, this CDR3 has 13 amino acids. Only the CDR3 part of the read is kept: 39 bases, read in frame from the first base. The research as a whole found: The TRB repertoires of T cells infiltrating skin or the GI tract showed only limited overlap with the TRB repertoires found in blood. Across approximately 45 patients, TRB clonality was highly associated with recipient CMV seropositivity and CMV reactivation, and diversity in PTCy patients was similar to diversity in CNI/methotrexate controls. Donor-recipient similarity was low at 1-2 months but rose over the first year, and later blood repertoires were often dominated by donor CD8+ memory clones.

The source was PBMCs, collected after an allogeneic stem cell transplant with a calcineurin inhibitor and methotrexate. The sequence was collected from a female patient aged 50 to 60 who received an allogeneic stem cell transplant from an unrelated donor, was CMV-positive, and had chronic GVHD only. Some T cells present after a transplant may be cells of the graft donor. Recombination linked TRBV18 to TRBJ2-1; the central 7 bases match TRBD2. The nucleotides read TGTGCCAGCTCACTCCTTATCGGGGGGGAGCAGTTCTTC. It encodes CASSLLIGGEQFF. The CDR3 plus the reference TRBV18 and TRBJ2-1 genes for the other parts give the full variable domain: NAGVMQNPRHLVRRRGQEARLRCSPMKGHSHVYWYRQLPEEGLKFMVYLQKENIIDESGMPKERFSAEFPKEGPSILRIQQVVRGDSAAYFCASSLLIGGEQFFGPGTRLTVL.